Below, 21 T cell receptor beta chains from the same sample are listed, as sequenced in a study of identical twins. TCRdb ran MiXCR on the 5' RACE reads and lists one entry per CDR3 protein. The sample includes 750,000 to 950,000 distinct CDR3 sequences, about 12% of them seen just once. The same data also went into a second study, on yellow fever vaccine responses in identical twins.

Source material: PBMCs. Receptor source: a young woman in good health.

The J gene is TRBJ2-1, the V gene TRBV9, with 9 bases that match TRBD1. Unmatched junction bases numbered 3, after V lost 0 bases and J lost 2 bases. Germline loops: CDR1 SGDLS, CDR2 YYNGEE. The CDR3 totals 16 residues. CDR3 sequence reads: CASSVVGTGPYNEQFF. The CDR3 DNA sequence: TGTGCCAGCAGCGTAGTTGGGACAGGGCCCTACAATGAGCAGTTCTTC.

This clonotype has a handful of counts. The chain has TRBV19 and TRBJ2-7; D is perhaps TRBD2 (5 bases). Germline lookup yields CDR1 LNHDA and CDR2 SQIVND (reference sequence). The V end lost 6 bases, the J end lost 1 base, and 16 bases lay between the germline ends. The CDR3 extends over 15 amino acids. CDR3 loop: CASSIRGSESYEQYF. The CDR3 region has the DNA TGTGCCAGTAGCATCAGAGGGAGTGAGTCCTACGAGCAGTACTTC.

This clonotype has a count of ten or more. V gene TRBV29-1 combines with J gene TRBJ1-3; a weak D match, TRBD1 (6 bases). V was clipped by 3 bases and J by 1 base, with 7 bases between them. This CDR3 spans 13 amino acids. Germline values: CDR1 SQVTM, CDR2 ANQGSEA. The CDR3 DNA sequence: TGCAGCGTTGAGGGGGCGTCTGGAAACACCATATATTTT. Translating gives CSVEGASGNTIYF.

This clonotype was observed a handful of times. This rearrangement joins TRBV6-1 to TRBJ1-2; 9 nucleotides match TRBD1. CDR1 and CDR2 (germline): MNHNS, SASEGT. This CDR3 comprises 12 residues. V lost 6 bases, J lost 4 bases, and 0 bases stayed unmatched. The CDR3 protein is CASRTGGYGYTF. CDR3 in DNA: TGTGCCAGCAGGACAGGGGGCTATGGCTACACCTTC.

The chain carries TRBV5-1 and TRBJ2-3; 14 bases are shared with TRBD2. This CDR3 spans 19 amino acids. V lost 0 bases to trimming and J lost 0 bases; unmatched junction nucleotides: 6. Germline CDR1 and CDR2: SGHRS and YFSETQ. The CDR3 reads CASSLAGTSGGGSTDTQYF. As DNA, the CDR3 is TGCGCCAGCAGCTTGGCCGGGACTAGCGGGGGCGGAAGCACAGATACGCAGTATTTT.

The chain recombines TRBV27 with TRBJ2-1, with TRBD2 matching 13 bases. The CDR3 totals 13 residues. V shed 9 bases, J shed 8 bases, and the junction held 4 bases outside the gene matches. The germline V gene has CDR1 MNHEY and CDR2 SMNVEV (reference sequence). The CDR3 sequence: CASWTSGSYEQFF. The CDR3 DNA is TGTGCCAGTTGGACTAGCGGGAGTTATGAGCAGTTCTTC.

This clonotype was observed a handful of times. The rearrangement links TRBV5-1 to TRBJ2-1; 7 nucleotides line up with TRBD1. The V and J ends lost 1 base and 2 bases, in that order; junction bases with no gene match: 3. The CDR3 covers 15 residues. Germline CDR1 is SGHRS and CDR2 is YFSETQ. CDR3 region: CASSLSQGTYNEQFF. For the CDR3, the DNA is TGCGCCAGCAGCTTGTCACAGGGGACCTACAATGAGCAGTTCTTC.

This clonotype was recorded a few times. J is TRBJ2-5 and V is TRBV2; either TRBD1 or TRBD2 may fit D (5 bases each). This CDR3 region has 11 residues. Per the germline V gene, CDR1 is SNHLY and CDR2 is FYNNEI. The V gene lost 7 bases and the J gene lost 7 bases, with 10 bases spanning the gap. CDR3 nucleotides: TGTGCCAGCAAGGGGAGTCGGACCCAGTACTTC. This codes for CASKGSRTQYF.

This clonotype was counted between two and nine times. The chain has TRBV12-3 or TRBV12-4 and TRBJ1-5, with D possibly TRBD1 on 6 matching bases. CDR3 length: 12 amino acids. The V end was cut by 6 bases, the J end by 9 bases, with 12 bases between. The CDR3 DNA reads TGTGCCAGCAGCTCAGGGGTTTGGCCCCAGCATTTT. Translation gives CASSSGVWPQHF.

This clonotype was detected a few times. The V gene is TRBV20-1, the J gene TRBJ2-4; weak D call: TRBD1 (6 bases). The V and J ends lost 6 bases and 0 bases respectively, with 12 bases between them. Germline CDR1 DFQATT, CDR2 SNEGSKA (reference sequence). The length of the CDR3 is 14 residues. CDR3: CSAEDSLAKNIQYF. CDR3 nucleotides: TGCAGTGCAGAGGACAGTCTAGCCAAAAACATTCAGTACTTC.

At least ten counts were recorded for this clonotype. The rearrangement uses TRBV24-1 and TRBJ1-5; D uncertain. Trimming shortened V by 9 bases and J by 0 bases, and 20 bases separated the two germline ends. This CDR3 region has 17 residues. The germline V gene has CDR1 KGHDR and CDR2 SFDVKD. The DNA of the CDR3 is TGTGCCACCCGCCCTCAGAGGGAGGCCCTTAGCAATCAGCCCCAGCATTTT. It yields the protein CATRPQREALSNQPQHF.

This clonotype turned up a few times. The chain joins TRBV28 to TRBJ2-2, with TRBD2 matching 12 bases. CDR1 and CDR2 (germline): MDHEN, SYDVKM. Losses at the gene ends were 0 bases for V and 3 bases for J; bases not matched to a gene: 2. CDR3 length: 17 amino acids. In DNA form, the CDR3 reads TGTGCCAGCAGTTTATGGACTAGCGGGAGCGACACCGGGGAGCTGTTTTTT. Translating it yields CASSLWTSGSDTGELFF.

This clonotype turned up a few times. The J gene is TRBJ2-7, the V gene TRBV12-3 or TRBV12-4, with TRBD2 matching over 13 bases. J gave up 2 bases and V 6 bases, and 4 bases lay outside the gene matches. This CDR3 spans 15 amino acids. The CDR3 loop reads CASRLAGGPTYEQYF. The CDR3 nucleotides are TGTGCCAGCAGACTAGCGGGAGGGCCGACCTACGAGCAGTACTTC.

This sequence joins TRBV6-1 and TRBJ2-2; D may correspond to TRBD1 or TRBD2 (5 bases each). This CDR3 has 18 amino acids. CDR1 and CDR2 (germline): MNHNS, SASEGT. Trimming removed 2 bases from V and 1 base from J, with 17 bases in between. The CDR3 is CASSESGRQPLNTGELFF. The CDR3 nucleotides are TGTGCCAGCAGTGAATCGGGGAGACAGCCTCTGAACACCGGGGAGCTGTTTTTT.

The rearrangement joins TRBV4-1 to TRBJ2-5; the D gene could be TRBD1 or TRBD2 (6 bases each). This CDR3 spans 14 amino acids. The germline gives CDR1 MGHRA, CDR2 YSYEKL. Trimming left V 1 base short and J 7 bases short, with 13 bases between. Here the CDR3 DNA reads TGCGCCAGCAGCCAAGTGGGCGGAGGGGGGACCCAGTACTTC. Translation: CASSQVGGGGTQYF.

V and J are TRBV7-9 and TRBJ2-2, with a tentative D call TRBD1 (5 bases). There are 15 residues in the CDR3. Trimming removed 4 bases at V and 6 bases at J, with 15 bases between. CDR1 SEHNR and CDR2 FQNEAQ come from the germline V gene (reference sequence). CDR3 region: CASSSWTRVSGELFF. The CDR3 DNA reads TGTGCCAGCAGCTCCTGGACAAGGGTGTCCGGGGAGCTGTTTTTT.

This clonotype was detected a few times. The V and J genes are TRBV28 and TRBJ2-7; the D gene is possibly TRBD2 (6 bases). This CDR3 has 14 residues. Trimming took 5 bases from V and 1 from J, leaving 12 bases between them. Per germline, CDR1 MDHEN and CDR2 SYDVKM. This CDR3 is CASSPSGLSYEQYV. The CDR3 bases are TGTGCCAGCAGTCCCTCGGGACTTTCCTACGAGCAGTACGTC.

The chain carries TRBV6-1 and TRBJ2-2; weak D call: TRBD2 (6 bases). CDR1 is MNHNS, CDR2 SASEGT, per germline. Trimming cost V 7 bases and J 1 base, with 25 bases left between them. This CDR3 spans 19 amino acids. DNA for the CDR3: TGTGCCAGCATGGCCGGAGGGGTTGCGAACTTTAGGAACACCGGGGAGCTGTTTTTT. Protein product: CASMAGGVANFRNTGELFF.

The genes are TRBV6-5 and TRBJ1-5; D unclear. CDR3 length: 15 residues. Trimming cost V 3 bases and J 6 bases, with 15 bases left between them. CDR1 MNHEY and CDR2 SVGAGI come from the germline V gene. The CDR3 DNA is TGTGCCAGCAGTTATTCGCCGGGAATGGGTCAGCCCCAGCATTTT. Translation: CASSYSPGMGQPQHF.

This clonotype has at least ten counts. The chain recombines TRBV20-1 with TRBJ1-5; 8 bases align to TRBD1. Per germline, CDR1 DFQATT and CDR2 SNEGSKA (reference sequence). J lost 2 bases, V lost 2 bases, and 2 bases had no gene match. The CDR3 consists of 14 residues. CDR3 residues: CSARLGQGNQPQHF. CDR3 bases: TGCAGTGCTAGACTGGGACAGGGCAATCAGCCCCAGCATTTT.

V and J are TRBV9 and TRBJ2-1; D not certain. The CDR3 consists of 15 residues. Per germline, CDR1 SGDLS and CDR2 YYNGEE. Trimming left V 0 bases short and J 5 bases short, with 12 bases between. The CDR3 sequence: CASSVDMGNNNEQFF. CDR3 in DNA: TGTGCCAGCAGCGTAGACATGGGCAACAACAATGAGCAGTTCTTC.